These 13 T cell receptor beta chains were sequenced from one sample in a study of shared clonotypes between healthy human individuals. Sequencing was performed with immunoSEQ multiplex PCR; in TCRdb, only in-frame clones are kept and a portion is missing. The sample holds a few million clones; under 95% are singletons and the top ten take about 0.36%. What was sequenced was naive CD4+ T cells from PBMCs. Documented subset: CD45RA+ positively selected. The receptors derive from a man between 18 and 29 years old in good health. Some clones in this sample may be carry-over from other donors' samples.

The rearrangement uses TRBV4-1 and TRBJ2-1, with D possibly matching TRBD1 (6 bases). CDR1 and CDR2 (germline): MGHRA, YSYEKL. The CDR3 is 13 residues long. Trimming removed 4 bases at V and 10 bases at J, with 14 bases between. The DNA for the CDR3 is TGCGCCAGCAGCCTAACAGGGTTCGGCGAGCAGTTCTTC. As protein: CASSLTGFGEQFF.

The chain links TRBV5-1 to TRBJ1-4; 9 bases are shared with TRBD1. J was trimmed by 5 bases and V by 4 bases; bases with no gene match: 6. The CDR3 loop spans 15 amino acids. CDR1 SGHRS and CDR2 YFSETQ come from the germline V gene. The CDR3: CASSTTGTGNEKLFF. CDR3 DNA: TGCGCCAGCAGCACTACCGGGACAGGGAATGAAAAACTGTTTTTT.

As for this clone: Mismatch with germline at one junction end may stem from a read error. The CDR3 reads CSVEAGVGDTQYF. CDR3 nucleotide sequence: TGCAGCGTCGAAGCGGGAGTTGGAGATACGCAGTATTTT. The chain has TRBV29-1 and TRBJ2-3, with 8 bases fitting TRBD2. Germline values: CDR1 SQVTM, CDR2 ANQGSEA. The CDR3 contains 13 residues.

This rearrangement joins TRBV11-2 to TRBJ2-3; D remains ambiguous. Trimming removed 5 bases from V and 4 bases from J, with 22 bases in between. The germline V gene encodes CDR1 SGHAT and CDR2 FQNNGV. The CDR3 consists of 17 residues. The CDR3 bases are TGTGCCAGCAGCATCCACCCTCGGGCAGCACGGGCAGATACGCAGTATTTT. Encoded protein: CASSIHPRAARADTQYF.

The table lists this clone with a count of one. This rearrangement joins TRBV6-1 to TRBJ2-6; no definite D call. The V gene lost 0 bases and the J gene lost 0 bases, with 12 bases spanning the gap. This CDR3 spans 18 amino acids. The germline V gene encodes CDR1 MNHNS and CDR2 SASEGT. CDR3 DNA sequence: TGTGCCAGCAGTGAAGCGGGTAGGCACCTCTCTGGGGCCAACGTCCTGACTTTC. Amino acids: CASSEAGRHLSGANVLTF.

The V gene is TRBV28, the J gene TRBJ1-5, with unresolved D. Per germline, CDR1 MDHEN and CDR2 SYDVKM. The ends were cut back, 5 bases at V and 1 base at J, with 21 bases in the middle. The CDR3 runs 18 residues. The CDR3 bases are TGTGCCAGCAGTCTGGGAGGGAATATTCCCTTGAGCAATCAGCCCCAGCATTTT. Amino acids: CASSLGGNIPLSNQPQHF. The full variable domain, in which reference TRBV28 and TRBJ1-5 provide the parts outside the CDR3, is DVKVTQSSRYLVKRTGEKVFLECVQDMDHENMFWYRQDPGLGLRLIYFSYDVKMKEKGDIPEGYSVSREKKERFSLILESASTNQTSMYLCASSLGGNIPLSNQPQHFGDGTRLSIL.

The table lists this clone with a count of one. The sample holds other DNA sequences that translate to the same CDR3. The genes are TRBV5-1 and TRBJ2-1; TRBD2 aligns across 13 bases. This CDR3 comprises 17 residues. V gave up 0 bases and J gave up 0 bases; unmatched junction bases: 0. Germline V CDR1 and CDR2: SGHRS, YFSETQ. The CDR3 nucleotides read TGCGCCAGCAGCTTGGGGACTAGCGGGAGCTCCTACAATGAGCAGTTCTTC. Encoded protein: CASSLGTSGSSYNEQFF.

This clone is a singleton in its sample. V gene TRBV9 combines with J gene TRBJ2-3; D possibly corresponds to TRBD2 (5 bases). V was shortened by 0 bases and J by 4 bases, with 18 bases between the two germline ends. Germline CDR1 SGDLS, CDR2 YYNGEE. This CDR3 contains 17 residues. Written as DNA, the CDR3 is TGTGCCAGCAGCGTAGGTCGGACTTCCCGGCGCGCAGATACGCAGTATTTT. Protein: CASSVGRTSRRADTQYF.

In this sample, this clone turned up a few times. The chain employs TRBV7-9 and TRBJ1-3, with D possibly matching TRBD1 (5 bases). CDR1 is SEHNR and CDR2 is FQNEAQ in the germline V gene (reference sequence). The length of the CDR3 is 15 residues. V was pared by 4 bases and J by 6 bases, with 16 bases between. The CDR3 region is CASSSGGVFANTIYF. In DNA form, the CDR3 reads TGTGCCAGCAGCTCCGGAGGGGTATTCGCAAACACCATATATTTT.

The CDR3 loop reads CASSQSPFLRLGEGTTTNYEQYF. DNA for the CDR3: TGTGCCAGCAGTCAAAGTCCCTTCCTACGATTGGGGGAGGGCACAACTACGAACTACGAGCAGTACTTC. V and J are TRBV28 and TRBJ2-7; 7 bases are shared with TRBD2. J was trimmed by 3 bases and V by 5 bases; bases with no gene match: 34. Germline assignment: CDR1 MDHEN and CDR2 SYDVKM. This CDR3 region has 23 residues.

The chain has TRBV28 and TRBJ2-7; 9 bases map to TRBD2. The V gene's germline CDR1 is MDHEN and CDR2 SYDVKM. Trimming at V came to 5 bases and at J to 0 bases, leaving 5 bases not matched to a gene. The CDR3 spans 15 residues. CDR3 nucleotide sequence: TGTGCCAGCAGTCCGACTAGCGGATACTCCTACGAGCAGTACTTC. Amino acid sequence: CASSPTSGYSYEQYF.

V gene TRBV5-4 combines with J gene TRBJ2-5; D tentatively fits TRBD1 or TRBD2 (6 bases each). Trimming shortened V by 6 bases and J by 5 bases, and 17 bases separated the two germline ends. The germline CDR1 and CDR2 sequences are SGHNT and YYREEE (reference sequence). The CDR3 has 14 residues. The CDR3 loop reads CASNGGGTGETQYF. CDR3 DNA sequence: TGTGCCAGCAACGGGGGCGGGACGGGTGAGACCCAGTACTTC.

The rearrangement joins TRBV28 to TRBJ2-5, with 11 bases identical to TRBD2. The CDR3 sequence is 15 residues long. Germline V lookup: CDR1 MDHEN, CDR2 SYDVKM. The V gene end was trimmed by 6 bases and the J gene end by 4 bases; junction bases not matched to a gene: 7. The CDR3 region has the DNA TGTGCCAGCAGCCCCTTAGCGGGAGGGATAGAGACCCAGTACTTC. Translation gives CASSPLAGGIETQYF.